One sample yielded the 30 T cell receptor beta chains listed below, sequenced in a study of T cells in Graves' hyperthyroidism and ophthalmopathy. Amplification yielded TCR beta CDR3 regions, with RNA transcripts as the source. The study used the HTBI primer set for a first-round RT-PCR of the TCR CDR3. TCRdb recomputed calls from the multiplex PCR reads with MiXCR, one row per CDR3 protein. The sample contains 300,000 or so distinct CDR3 sequences, 15% to 20% of which appear only once. Material: blood. All receptors derive from a woman aged 45-65 years with Graves' hyperthyroidism.

This chain connects TRBV11-2 to TRBJ2-2; D ambiguous. V was shortened by 3 bases and J by 2 bases, with 10 bases between the two germline ends. Germline CDR1 and CDR2: SGHAT and FQNNGV. The CDR3 is 15 amino acids. The CDR3, as DNA: TGTGCCAGCAGCTTCGGGCCCGTTAACACCGGGGAGCTGTTTTTT. This encodes CASSFGPVNTGELFF. The whole variable domain, filled in from reference TRBV11-2 and TRBJ2-2, reads EAGVAQSPRYKIIEKRQSVAFWCNPISGHATLYWYQQILGQGPKLLIQFQNNGVVDDSQLPKDRFSAERLKGVDSTLKIQPAKLEDSAVYLCASSFGPVNTGELFFGEGSRLTVL.

V is TRBV15 and J is TRBJ2-2, with TRBD1 as a possible D gene (5 bases). The CDR3 totals 16 residues. V dropped 3 bases and J dropped 6 bases, with 17 bases sitting between them. Germline CDR1 is LNHNV and CDR2 is YYDKDF (reference sequence). The DNA of the CDR3 is TGTGCCACCAGCAGCTTCCGGATGGCAGGGCCCGGGGAGCTGTTTTTT. Protein product: CATSSFRMAGPGELFF. The entire variable domain, with the rest obtained from reference TRBV15 and TRBJ2-2, is as follows: DAMVIQNPRYQVTQFGKPVTLSCSQTLNHNVMYWYQQKSSQAPKLLFHYYDKDFNNEADTPDNFQSRRPNTSFCFLDIRSPGLGDTAMYLCATSSFRMAGPGELFFGEGSRLTVL.

The rearrangement joins TRBV29-1 to TRBJ1-1; D is unclear. This CDR3 spans 11 amino acids. Trimming cost V 0 bases and J 9 bases, with 8 bases left between them. Germline CDR1 reads SQVTM; CDR2 reads ANQGSEA. The chain's CDR3 is CSVEDFEKAFF. In DNA form, the CDR3 reads TGCAGCGTTGAAGATTTCGAAAAAGCTTTCTTT.

This clonotype was seen a handful of times. A clone one base away is much larger, so this may be a read error. The chain carries TRBV6-1 and TRBJ2-1; TRBD1 or TRBD2 may be the D gene (5 bases each). The CDR3 contains 15 residues. Per the germline V gene, CDR1 is MNHNS and CDR2 is SASEGT. The CDR3 spells CASRRDVGSYNEQSF. The CDR3 DNA follows: TGTGCCAGCAGGAGGGACGTCGGCTCCTACAATGAGCAGTCCTTC.

V usage is TRBV2 and J usage is TRBJ1-2, with 9 positions matching TRBD1. V was clipped by 1 base and J by 6 bases; unmatched bases: 6. Germline CDR1 is SNHLY and CDR2 is FYNNEI. The CDR3 extends over 15 amino acids. The CDR3 region is CASSEETGGNHGYTF. The DNA of the CDR3 is TGTGCCAGCAGTGAAGAGACAGGGGGAAACCATGGCTACACCTTC.

In this sample, this clonotype turned up many times. The chain joins TRBV28 to TRBJ2-7; maybe TRBD1 (5 bases). CDR3 length: 13 residues. CDR1 is MDHEN, CDR2 SYDVKM, per germline. Trimming left V 7 bases short and J 5 bases short, with 15 bases between. CDR3 coding DNA: TGTGCCAGCAAAGAAGGCAGGGTCCACGAGCAGTACTTC. Translated, it gives CASKEGRVHEQYF.

This clonotype showed up many times. V is TRBV2 and J is TRBJ2-3; D gene uncertain. Trimming removed 9 bases from V and 0 bases from J, with 7 bases in between. The CDR3 sequence is 12 residues long. CDR1 SNHLY and CDR2 FYNNEI come from the germline V gene. The CDR3 nucleotides are TGTGCCAGACTAACTAGCACAGATACGCAGTATTTT. Translation: CARLTSTDTQYF.

This chain connects TRBV5-5 to TRBJ2-3; possibly TRBD1 for D (5 bases). The V end was cut by 3 bases, the J end by 2 bases, with 10 bases between. Germline V lookup: CDR1 SGHKS, CDR2 YYEKEE (reference sequence). The CDR3 spans 14 residues. Here the CDR3 reads CASSSRQSTDTQYF. DNA for the CDR3: TGTGCCAGCAGCTCACGACAGTCCACAGATACGCAGTATTTT.

This clonotype was picked up many times. The chain combines TRBV6-2 or TRBV6-3 with TRBJ1-2; 10 nucleotides line up with TRBD1. After removal of 5 bases from V and 4 bases from J, the junction contained 4 bases not matched to a gene. The CDR3 is 14 amino acids. CDR1 and CDR2 (germline): MNHEY, SVGEGT. The CDR3 DNA reads as TGTGCCAGCAGTACGGGACAGGGGATCTATGGCTACACCTTC. Its protein product is CASSTGQGIYGYTF.

This clonotype has ten or more counts. This rearrangement joins TRBV6-2 or TRBV6-3 to TRBJ2-7, with TRBD2 as a possible D gene (5 bases). The V and J ends lost 2 bases and 3 bases respectively, with 11 bases between them. This CDR3 spans 14 amino acids. Germline V CDR1 and CDR2: MNHEY, SVGEGT. CDR3: CASSYEGSDYEQYF. For the CDR3, the DNA is TGTGCCAGCAGTTACGAGGGATCGGACTACGAGCAGTACTTC.

This clonotype was detected a few times. The CDR3 sequence is CASSDFGGNQPQHF. The CDR3 DNA follows: TGTGCCAGCAGTGACTTCGGCGGTAATCAGCCCCAGCATTTT. The rearrangement joins TRBV2 to TRBJ1-5, with D uncertain. There are 14 residues in the CDR3. The germline V and J ends were trimmed by 3 bases and 4 bases, with 10 bases remaining between them. Germline V CDR1 and CDR2: SNHLY, FYNNEI.

This clonotype was seen at least ten times. J is TRBJ2-1 and V is TRBV5-1; TRBD1 matches at 7 bases. Trimming cost V 4 bases and J 4 bases; bases outside gene matches: 5. The CDR3 sequence is 14 residues long. Germline CDR1 SGHRS, CDR2 YFSETQ. CDR3 nucleotides: TGCGCCAGCAGCGGCGGACAGGAATACAATGAGCAGTTCTTC. This codes for CASSGGQEYNEQFF.

This clonotype was detected a few times. The J gene is TRBJ2-6, the V gene TRBV7-6; 7 bases map to TRBD2. From germline, CDR1 is SGHVS and CDR2 FNYEAQ. This CDR3 comprises 14 residues. With V trimmed by 5 bases and J by 3 bases, 1 base remained unmatched. The CDR3 sequence: CASSRGDGANVLTF. The CDR3, as DNA: TGTGCCAGCAGCCGGGGGGATGGGGCCAACGTCCTGACTTTC.

CDR3 sequence: CASRSGGRDYGYTF. The CDR3 DNA reads as TGTGCCAGCAGGTCGGGAGGGAGAGACTATGGCTACACCTTC. The gene calls are TRBV27 and TRBJ1-2; D not certain. This CDR3 has 14 residues. With 6 bases removed from V and 3 bases from J, the gap between germline ends came to 14 bases. Germline V gene data show CDR1 as MNHEY and CDR2 as SMNVEV (reference sequence).

This clonotype was detected only a few times. V is TRBV7-9 and J is TRBJ2-1; 9 bases are a match to TRBD2. The CDR3 has 17 residues. Unmatched junction bases numbered 11, after V lost 3 bases and J lost 5 bases. CDR1 is SEHNR and CDR2 is FQNEAQ in the germline V gene (reference sequence). The CDR3, as DNA: TGTGCCAGCAGCTTCCCAGCGCGACTAGCGGCCGACAATGAGCAGTTCTTC. Translation gives CASSFPARLAADNEQFF.

The chain employs TRBV2 and TRBJ2-3; 9 nucleotides line up with TRBD2. The CDR3 covers 16 residues. Germline V gene lookup returns CDR1 SNHLY and CDR2 FYNNEI. V lost 5 bases and J lost 4; bases outside the gene matches: 10. The DNA of the CDR3 is TGTGCCAGCAGTTCCCCGGGACTAGCTCAATCAGATACGCAGTATTTT. The encoded protein is CASSSPGLAQSDTQYF.

This clonotype was seen ten or more times. This chain joins TRBV28 and TRBJ1-2, with D possibly matching TRBD1 (5 bases). Deletions cut 6 bases from V and 8 bases from J, with 10 bases between. In germline, CDR1 is MDHEN, CDR2 SYDVKM. This CDR3 is 11 amino acids long. The CDR3 spells CASRDIRGYTF. The CDR3 DNA reads TGTGCCAGCAGGGACATCCGGGGCTACACCTTC.

This clonotype was detected only a few times. The chain carries TRBV19 and TRBJ2-2; D might be TRBD1 or TRBD2, each matching 5 bases. Trimming removed 8 bases at V and 1 base at J, with 11 bases between. The CDR3 extends over 14 amino acids. Germline CDR1 reads LNHDA; CDR2 reads SQIVND (reference sequence). The CDR3 reads CASLGPMNTGELFF. CDR3 DNA sequence: TGTGCCAGTCTGGGACCGATGAACACCGGGGAGCTGTTTTTT. The whole variable domain, filled in from reference TRBV19 and TRBJ2-2, reads DGGITQSPKYLFRKEGQNVTLSCEQNLNHDAMYWYRQDPGQGLRLIYYSQIVNDFQKGDIAEGYSVSREKKESFPLTVTSAQKNPTAFYLCASLGPMNTGELFFGEGSRLTVL.

The gene calls are TRBV12-3 or TRBV12-4 and TRBJ2-3, with 7 nucleotides matching TRBD1. The CDR3 is 15 residues long. The V segment lost 3 bases and the J segment 4 bases; nucleotides outside the gene matches: 7. CDR3 loop: CASSFDSRGSDTQYF. The DNA for the CDR3 is TGTGCCAGCAGTTTCGACTCCAGGGGGTCAGATACGCAGTATTTT.

In the case of this clonotype: A read error is possible here, since a much larger clone lies one base away. The rearrangement links TRBV30 to TRBJ2-7; tentative D call: TRBD2 (6 bases). The CDR3 runs 15 residues. Trimming left V 3 bases short and J 0 bases short, with 15 bases between. Germline V gives CDR1 GTSNPN, CDR2 SVGIG (reference sequence). The CDR3 spells CAWSRDSYPSYEQYV. CDR3 sequence (DNA): TGTGCCTGGAGCCGGGACTCCTATCCCTCCTACGAGCAGTACGTC.

This chain joins TRBV9 and TRBJ1-3; D is perhaps TRBD1 (6 bases). The germline gives CDR1 SGDLS, CDR2 YYNGEE. The CDR3 is made up of 16 amino acids. Trimming stripped 3 bases from V and 0 bases from J, with 13 bases between. The DNA for the CDR3 is TGTGCCAGCAGCGCAGGGGACATTAGCTCTGGAAACACCATATATTTT. It is translated as CASSAGDISSGNTIYF.

The chain has TRBV9 and TRBJ2-1; D gene uncertain. The CDR3 is made up of 17 amino acids. V shed 4 bases and J shed 0 bases, with 17 bases lying between them. Germline values: CDR1 SGDLS, CDR2 YYNGEE. For the CDR3, the DNA is TGTGCCAGCAGCCCCCAACGGTCCGTATACTCCTACAATGAGCAGTTCTTC. Encoded protein: CASSPQRSVYSYNEQFF. The variable domain in full, completed from reference TRBV9 and TRBJ2-1, reads DSGVTQTPKHLITATGQRVTLRCSPRSGDLSVYWYQQSLDQGLQFLIQYYNGEERAKGNILERFSAQQFPDLHSELNLSSLELGDSALYFCASSPQRSVYSYNEQFFGPGTRLTVL.

The rearrangement uses TRBV20-1 and TRBJ2-7, with 7 nucleotides matching TRBD2. Germline V lookup: CDR1 DFQATT, CDR2 SNEGSKA (reference sequence). J gave up 3 bases and V 3 bases, and 11 bases lay outside the gene matches. The CDR3 has 15 residues. The CDR3 DNA reads as TGCAGTGCTAGCCCCCCGGGGAGGGTCCGCTACGAGCAGTACTTC. Encoded protein: CSASPPGRVRYEQYF.

The chain has TRBV12-3 or TRBV12-4 and TRBJ2-7; the D gene is possibly TRBD2 (8 bases). CDR3 length equals 15 residues. V lost 5 bases to trimming and J lost 4 bases, with 18 bases between them. This chain's CDR3 is CASSRGGDSRYEQYF. CDR3 in DNA: TGTGCCAGCAGTCGGGGGGGGGACAGTAGGTACGAGCAGTACTTC.

The rearrangement uses TRBV27 and TRBJ2-7; 8 bases are shared with TRBD1. Germline CDR1 and CDR2: MNHEY and SMNVEV (reference sequence). This CDR3 comprises 13 residues. Trimming at V came to 11 bases and at J to 3 bases, leaving 9 bases not matched to a gene. The CDR3 DNA reads as TGTGCCGGAGGACAGGGAATAGGCTACGAGCAGTACGTC. Translating it yields CAGGQGIGYEQYV.

The V call is TRBV19, the J call TRBJ1-1; possibly TRBD1 for D (5 bases). The germline gives CDR1 LNHDA, CDR2 SQIVND (reference sequence). Trimming pared 9 bases from V and 0 bases from J, leaving 23 bases between. The length of the CDR3 is 17 residues. In DNA form, the CDR3 reads TGTGCCAGCTCCCCGTGGGGTGGGGGTGGCATGAACACTGAAGCTTTCTTT. This encodes CASSPWGGGGMNTEAFF.

The gene calls are TRBV6-1 and TRBJ1-2, with 8 bases lining up with TRBD1. The CDR3 runs 12 residues. In germline, CDR1 is MNHNS, CDR2 SASEGT. V gave up 8 bases and J gave up 8 bases; unmatched junction bases: 7. DNA for the CDR3: TGTGCCAGCCCGGACAGGGAGGGCGGCTACACCTTC. Its translation is CASPDREGGYTF.

This clonotype was detected only a few times. This sequence joins TRBV7-2 and TRBJ2-1; no reliable D call. The germline V and J ends were trimmed by 3 bases and 7 bases, with 7 bases remaining between them. This CDR3 is built from 12 residues. Looked up from germline, CDR1 is SGHTA and CDR2 is FQGNSA. Written as DNA, the CDR3 is TGTGCCAGCAGCTTTGTGTCTAATGAGCAGTTCTTC. Translation gives CASSFVSNEQFF.

The V and J genes are TRBV7-9 and TRBJ1-2; D ambiguous. The CDR3 has 13 amino acids. With 0 bases removed from V and 10 bases from J, the gap between germline ends came to 12 bases. Germline CDR1 reads SEHNR; CDR2 reads FQNEAQ (reference sequence). The DNA of the CDR3 is TGTGCCAGCAGCTTAGCGCATATCGAGGACTACACCTTC. Protein sequence: CASSLAHIEDYTF.

This clonotype was picked up many times. This rearrangement joins TRBV3-1 to TRBJ2-5; the D is unclear. Germline V gene data show CDR1 as LGHDT and CDR2 as YNNKEL (reference sequence). V gave up 2 bases and J gave up 9 bases, with 10 bases separating them. The CDR3 is 12 residues long. CDR3 protein: CASSQTPLPQYF. In nucleotides, the CDR3 is TGTGCCAGCAGCCAAACACCCCTGCCCCAGTACTTC.